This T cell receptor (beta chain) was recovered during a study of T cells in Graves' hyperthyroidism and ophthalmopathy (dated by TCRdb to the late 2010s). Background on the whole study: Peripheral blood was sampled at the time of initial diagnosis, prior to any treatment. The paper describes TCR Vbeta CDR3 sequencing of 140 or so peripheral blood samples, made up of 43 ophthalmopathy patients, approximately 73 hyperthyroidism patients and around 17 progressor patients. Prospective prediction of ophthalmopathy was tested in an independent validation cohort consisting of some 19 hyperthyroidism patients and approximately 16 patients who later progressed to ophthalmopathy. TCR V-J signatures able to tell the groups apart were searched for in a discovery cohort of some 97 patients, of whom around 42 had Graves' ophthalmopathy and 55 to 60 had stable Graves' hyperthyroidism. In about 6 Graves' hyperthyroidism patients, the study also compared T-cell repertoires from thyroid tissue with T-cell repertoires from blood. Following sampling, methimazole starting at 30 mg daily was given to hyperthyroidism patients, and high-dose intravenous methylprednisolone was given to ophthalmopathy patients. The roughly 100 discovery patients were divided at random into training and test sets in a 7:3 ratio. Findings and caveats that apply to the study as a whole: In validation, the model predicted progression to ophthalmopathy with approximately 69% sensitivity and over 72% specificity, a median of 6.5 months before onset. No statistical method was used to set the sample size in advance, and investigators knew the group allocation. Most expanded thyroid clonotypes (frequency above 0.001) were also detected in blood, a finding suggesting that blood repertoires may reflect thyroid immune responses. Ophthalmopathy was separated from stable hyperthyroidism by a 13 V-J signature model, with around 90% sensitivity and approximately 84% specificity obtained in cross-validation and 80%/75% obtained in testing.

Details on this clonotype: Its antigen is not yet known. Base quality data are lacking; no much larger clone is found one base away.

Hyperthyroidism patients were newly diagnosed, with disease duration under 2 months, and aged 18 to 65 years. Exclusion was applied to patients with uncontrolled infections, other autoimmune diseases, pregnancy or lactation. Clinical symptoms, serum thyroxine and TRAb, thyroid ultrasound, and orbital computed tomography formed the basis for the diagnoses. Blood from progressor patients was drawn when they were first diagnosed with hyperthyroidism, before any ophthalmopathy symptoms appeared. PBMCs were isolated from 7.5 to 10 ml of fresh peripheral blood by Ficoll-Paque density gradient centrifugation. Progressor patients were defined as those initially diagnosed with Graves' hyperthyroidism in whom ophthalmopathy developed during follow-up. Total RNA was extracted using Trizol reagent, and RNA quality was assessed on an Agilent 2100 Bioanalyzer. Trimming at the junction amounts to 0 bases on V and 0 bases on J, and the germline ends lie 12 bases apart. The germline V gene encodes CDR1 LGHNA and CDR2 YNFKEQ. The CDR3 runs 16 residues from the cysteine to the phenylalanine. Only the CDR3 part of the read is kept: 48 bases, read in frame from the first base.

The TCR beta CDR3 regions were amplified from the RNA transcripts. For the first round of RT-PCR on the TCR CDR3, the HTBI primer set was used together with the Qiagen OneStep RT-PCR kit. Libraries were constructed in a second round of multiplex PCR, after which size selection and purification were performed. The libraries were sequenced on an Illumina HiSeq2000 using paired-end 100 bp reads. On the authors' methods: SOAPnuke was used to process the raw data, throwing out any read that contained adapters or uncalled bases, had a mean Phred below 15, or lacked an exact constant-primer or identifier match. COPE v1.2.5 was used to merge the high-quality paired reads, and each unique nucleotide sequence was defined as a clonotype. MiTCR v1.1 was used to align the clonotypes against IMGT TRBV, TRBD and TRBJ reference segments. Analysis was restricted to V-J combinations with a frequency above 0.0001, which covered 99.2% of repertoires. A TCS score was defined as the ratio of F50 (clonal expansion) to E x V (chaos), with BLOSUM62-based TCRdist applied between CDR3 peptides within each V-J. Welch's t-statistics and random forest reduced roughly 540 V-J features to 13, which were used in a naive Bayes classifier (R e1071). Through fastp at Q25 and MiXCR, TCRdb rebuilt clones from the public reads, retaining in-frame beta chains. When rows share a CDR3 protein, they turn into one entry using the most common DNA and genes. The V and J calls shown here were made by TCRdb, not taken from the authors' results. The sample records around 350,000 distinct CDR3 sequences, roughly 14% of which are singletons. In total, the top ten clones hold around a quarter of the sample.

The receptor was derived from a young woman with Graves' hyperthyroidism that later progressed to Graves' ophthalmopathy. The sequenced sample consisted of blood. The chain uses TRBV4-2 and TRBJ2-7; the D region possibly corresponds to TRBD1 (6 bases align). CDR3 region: CASSQDLGRGSYEQYF. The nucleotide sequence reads TGTGCCAGCAGCCAAGATCTGGGCAGGGGCTCCTACGAGCAGTACTTC.